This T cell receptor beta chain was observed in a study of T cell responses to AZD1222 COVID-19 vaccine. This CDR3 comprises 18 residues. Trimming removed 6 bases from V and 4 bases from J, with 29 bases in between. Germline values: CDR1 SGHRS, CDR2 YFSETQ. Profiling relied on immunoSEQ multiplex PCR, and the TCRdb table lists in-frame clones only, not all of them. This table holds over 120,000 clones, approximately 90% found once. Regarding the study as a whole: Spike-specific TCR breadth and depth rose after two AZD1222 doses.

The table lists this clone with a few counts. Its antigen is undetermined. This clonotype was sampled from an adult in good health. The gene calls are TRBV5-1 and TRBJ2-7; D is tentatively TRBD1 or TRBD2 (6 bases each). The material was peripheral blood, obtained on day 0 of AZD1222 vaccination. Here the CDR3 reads CASNAGMMGGRESYEQYF. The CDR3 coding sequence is TGCGCCAGCAACGCAGGGATGATGGGGGGCCGCGAGTCGTACGAGCAGTACTTC.